Each of the 31 T cell receptor beta chains below was sequenced from the same sample in a study of T cells in localized non-small cell lung cancer. The method was immunoSEQ multiplex PCR; TCRdb's version includes in-frame clones alone and lacks a portion of them. The sample yields around 50,000 clones, roughly 88% seen once. The sample was peripheral blood, taken before any cancer treatment. These TCRs come from a male donor aged 60 or over with stage III squamous cell lung carcinoma.

V is TRBV30 and J is TRBJ2-3, with TRBD2 matching 11 bases. V trimming: 3 bases; J trimming: 5 bases; junction bases outside the gene matches: 7. The CDR3 consists of 15 residues. Per the germline V gene, CDR1 is GTSNPN and CDR2 is SVGIG (reference sequence). The CDR3 sequence: CAWSKGTSGRDTQYF. Here the CDR3 DNA reads TGTGCCTGGAGCAAAGGGACTAGCGGAAGAGATACGCAGTATTTT.

J is TRBJ1-2 and V is TRBV5-1; D remains unclear. V was cut by 0 bases and J by 2 bases, with 2 bases left in between. This CDR3 is built from 12 residues. Germline assignment: CDR1 SGHRS and CDR2 YFSETQ. CDR3 loop: CASSLGNYGYTF. CDR3 DNA: TGCGCCAGCAGCTTGGGGAACTATGGCTACACCTTC.

The chain is built from TRBV7-2 and TRBJ2-1; a weak D match, TRBD2 (5 bases). Germline V gives CDR1 SGHTA, CDR2 FQGNSA. V was pared by 1 base and J by 5 bases, with 12 bases between. The CDR3 covers 15 residues. In nucleotides, the CDR3 is TGTGCCAGCAGCTTAGACGGAGGACCACACAATGAGCAGTTCTTC. It translates to CASSLDGGPHNEQFF.

The V and J genes are TRBV19 and TRBJ2-7, with no clear D. Germline loops: CDR1 LNHDA, CDR2 SQIVND (reference sequence). The CDR3 has 13 amino acids. V gave up 6 bases and J gave up 0 bases, with 9 bases separating them. The CDR3 bases are TGTGCCAGTAGGATGGACGGCTCCTACGAGCAGTACTTC. This sequence encodes CASRMDGSYEQYF.

The chain joins TRBV27 to TRBJ1-1, with D perhaps matching TRBD1 (5 bases). CDR3 length: 13 residues. The V gene's germline CDR1 is MNHEY and CDR2 SMNVEV (reference sequence). Trimming shortened V by 6 bases and J by 4 bases, and 12 bases separated the two germline ends. In nucleotides, the CDR3 is TGTGCCAGCAGGGACATTCTGGGCACTGAAGCTTTCTTT. Encoded protein: CASRDILGTEAFF.

J is TRBJ1-2 and V is TRBV5-8; D is possibly TRBD1 (6 bases). Germline loops: CDR1 SGHTS, CDR2 YDEGEE. The CDR3 is 16 amino acids. V gave up 3 bases and J gave up 0 bases, with 15 bases separating them. CDR3 amino acids: CASSSGGTSANYGYTF. DNA of the CDR3: TGTGCCAGCAGCTCGGGGGGGACATCAGCTAACTATGGCTACACCTTC.

Regarding this clone: Sequence at one end of the junction differs from germline and may be a read error. This chain links TRBV5-4 with TRBJ2-2; TRBD1 matches at 9 bases. Germline lookup yields CDR1 SGHNT and CDR2 YYREEE (reference sequence). CDR3 length equals 15 residues. CDR3 DNA sequence: TGTGCCAGCAGCCGGACAGGGGCGAAGACCGGGGAGCTGTTTTTT. Translating it yields CASSRTGAKTGELFF.

The J gene is TRBJ2-1, the V gene TRBV7-3; a possible D gene is TRBD2 (6 bases). Germline CDR1 SGHTA, CDR2 FQGTGA. Trimming took 5 bases from V and 10 from J, leaving 18 bases between them. The CDR3 consists of 14 residues. The CDR3 protein is CASSPLGSGREQFF. The CDR3 DNA reads as TGTGCCAGCAGCCCACTCGGGAGCGGTCGGGAGCAGTTCTTC. Full variable domain (rest looked up from reference TRBV7-3 and TRBJ2-1): GAGVSQTPSNKVTEKGKYVELRCDPISGHTALYWYRQSLGQGPEFLIYFQGTGAADDSGLPNDRFFAVRPEGSVSTLKIQRTERGDSAVYLCASSPLGSGREQFFGPGTRLTVL.

The chain uses TRBV7-7 and TRBJ1-1; D not resolved. The V gene's germline CDR1 is SSHAT and CDR2 FNYEAQ (reference sequence). The CDR3 is 13 amino acids. Trimming shortened V by 1 base and J by 1 base, and 4 bases separated the two germline ends. The CDR3 sequence is CASSLGQNTEAFF. The CDR3 DNA is TGTGCCAGCAGCTTAGGGCAGAACACTGAAGCTTTCTTT.

The rearrangement uses TRBV28 and TRBJ2-3; the D gene is possibly TRBD1 (5 bases). V was trimmed by 9 bases and J by 9 bases, leaving 25 bases between them. The CDR3 consists of 15 residues. The germline V gene has CDR1 MDHEN and CDR2 SYDVKM. The CDR3 bases are TGTGCCAGTCACTGCCATGGTTGTCCGGACACGACGCAGTATTTT. It codes for CASHCHGCPDTTQYF.

The chain uses TRBV6-5 and TRBJ2-1; D remains ambiguous. In germline, CDR1 is MNHEY, CDR2 SVGAGI. The CDR3 consists of 13 residues. Trimming removed 6 bases from V and 4 bases from J, with 10 bases in between. Here the CDR3 reads CASSLQAYNEQFF. DNA of the CDR3: TGTGCCAGCAGCCTACAAGCTTACAATGAGCAGTTCTTC.

The rearrangement joins TRBV19 to TRBJ2-7, with D possibly being TRBD1 or TRBD2 (5 bases each). The CDR3 covers 12 residues. V was pared by 11 bases and J by 2 bases, with 13 bases between. The germline CDR1 and CDR2 sequences are LNHDA and SQIVND (reference sequence). CDR3 bases: TGTGCCGTCGGGGACGGCGCCTACGAGCAGTACTTC. Encoded protein: CAVGDGAYEQYF.

The chain is built from TRBV15 and TRBJ2-7, with D hard to call. The CDR3 loop spans 12 amino acids. Trimming removed 4 bases at V and 3 bases at J, with 7 bases between. Germline V gene sequence: CDR1 LNHNV, CDR2 YYDKDF (reference sequence). CDR3 residues: CATSTDFYEQYF. DNA of the CDR3: TGTGCCACCAGCACAGACTTCTACGAGCAGTACTTC.

This clone was picked up one time. The CDR3 nucleotides are TGCGCCAGCACCTCCGTAGCGGGAGTCGGGAATGAGCAGTTCTTC. Translating it yields CASTSVAGVGNEQFF. The rearrangement links TRBV5-1 to TRBJ2-1; 9 nucleotides line up with TRBD2. V lost 6 bases, J lost 7 bases, and 11 bases stayed unmatched. The CDR3 sequence is 15 residues long. CDR1 is SGHRS, CDR2 YFSETQ, per germline.

This clone came up a few times. The chain links TRBV5-4 to TRBJ2-7, with unresolved D. The germline V gene has CDR1 SGHNT and CDR2 YYREEE (reference sequence). The CDR3 is made up of 14 amino acids. Trimming pared 1 base from V and 2 bases from J, leaving 10 bases between. CDR3 DNA: TGTGCCAGCAGCTTGTCTGCAGGAACCTACGAGCAGTACTTC. Translating gives CASSLSAGTYEQYF. The full variable domain, rest sourced from reference TRBV5-4 and TRBJ2-7, is ETGVTQSPTHLIKTRGQQVTLRCSSQSGHNTVSWYQQALGQGPQFIFQYYREEENGRGNFPPRFSGLQFPNYSSELNVNALELDDSALYLCASSLSAGTYEQYFGPGTRLTVT.

The rearrangement uses TRBV5-1 and TRBJ2-3, with 9 positions matching TRBD1. CDR3 size: 15 residues. V lost 5 bases and J lost 5; bases outside the gene matches: 9. CDR1 is SGHRS, CDR2 YFSETQ, per germline. The CDR3 coding sequence is TGCGCCAGCAGATCCACAGGGGGCATTGGAGATACGCAGTATTTT. Translating it yields CASRSTGGIGDTQYF.

V is TRBV27 and J is TRBJ2-2, with a weak D call TRBD2 (5 bases). The CDR3 loop spans 13 amino acids. V was shortened by 7 bases and J by 1 base, with 7 bases between the two germline ends. The germline V gene has CDR1 MNHEY and CDR2 SMNVEV (reference sequence). DNA for the CDR3: TGTGCCAGCACCCGGGGGAACACCGGGGAGCTGTTTTTT. Its protein is CASTRGNTGELFF.

The chain carries TRBV6-5 and TRBJ2-7, with 11 nucleotides matching TRBD2. Trimming at V came to 7 bases and at J to 3 bases, leaving 8 bases not matched to a gene. The CDR3 runs to 15 residues. The germline gives CDR1 MNHEY, CDR2 SVGAGI. The CDR3 region is CASTVRTSGYYEQYF. As DNA, the CDR3 is TGTGCCAGCACCGTGAGGACTAGCGGGTACTACGAGCAGTACTTC.

Points on this clone: Other nucleotide sequences in the sample specify the same CDR3. V usage is TRBV4-3 and J usage is TRBJ1-1, with unresolved D. This CDR3 has 14 amino acids. V was trimmed by 0 bases and J by 1 base, leaving 6 bases between them. In germline, CDR1 is LGHNA, CDR2 YSLEER. The CDR3 protein is CASSQEGGNTEAFF. In DNA form, the CDR3 reads TGCGCCAGCAGCCAAGAGGGCGGGAACACTGAAGCTTTCTTT.

J is TRBJ2-2 and V is TRBV11-1; D might be TRBD1 or TRBD2, each matching 5 bases. The V end lost 2 bases, the J end lost 4 bases, and 11 bases lay between the germline ends. CDR1 is SGHAT, CDR2 FQDESV, per germline (reference sequence). The CDR3 extends over 15 amino acids. CDR3 sequence (DNA): TGTGCCAGCAGCTTAATTCCCGGGGCCACCGGGGAGCTGTTTTTT. This encodes CASSLIPGATGELFF.

The J gene is TRBJ2-2, the V gene TRBV5-1; D uncertain. The ends were cut back, 0 bases at V and 1 base at J, with 7 bases in the middle. Germline CDR1 reads SGHRS; CDR2 reads YFSETQ. The CDR3 is 15 residues long. CDR3 in DNA: TGCGCCAGCAGCTTGGTCGGGTTGAACACCGGGGAGCTGTTTTTT. Translated, it gives CASSLVGLNTGELFF.

The gene calls are TRBV9 and TRBJ2-5; the match to TRBD1 covers 7 bases. Germline V lookup: CDR1 SGDLS, CDR2 YYNGEE. CDR3 length: 12 residues. J gave up 0 bases and V 7 bases, and 0 bases lay outside the gene matches. The CDR3 sequence: CASGTDQETQYF. The CDR3 DNA reads TGTGCCAGCGGGACAGACCAAGAGACCCAGTACTTC.

This clone has just one count. V usage is TRBV2 and J usage is TRBJ1-4; D is undetermined. Germline loops: CDR1 SNHLY, CDR2 FYNNEI. The CDR3 has 13 amino acids. With 4 bases removed from V and 8 bases from J, the gap between germline ends came to 11 bases. As DNA, the CDR3 is TGTGCCAGCAGTGTACGGGCTGGCGAAAAACTGTTTTTT. Translation: CASSVRAGEKLFF.

The V gene is TRBV15, the J gene TRBJ2-5; 8 bases fit TRBD1. After removal of 0 bases from V and 6 bases from J, the junction contained 3 bases not matched to a gene. The CDR3 is 14 amino acids. Looked up from germline, CDR1 is LNHNV and CDR2 is YYDKDF (reference sequence). CDR3 sequence: CATSRDTGGKTQYF. CDR3 nucleotide sequence: TGTGCCACCAGCAGAGATACAGGGGGAAAGACCCAGTACTTC.

The rearrangement uses TRBV28 and TRBJ1-2; perhaps TRBD1 as D (6 bases). Deletions cut 5 bases from V and 4 bases from J, with 11 bases between. Germline CDR1 reads MDHEN; CDR2 reads SYDVKM. This CDR3 is 13 amino acids long. DNA of the CDR3: TGTGCCAGCAGTCGGGACACCGTCTATGGCTACACCTTC. This codes for CASSRDTVYGYTF.

The genes are TRBV7-2 and TRBJ2-3; perhaps TRBD2 as D (6 bases). Trimming pared 5 bases from V and 1 base from J, leaving 7 bases between. CDR3 size: 13 residues. The germline V gene has CDR1 SGHTA and CDR2 FQGNSA. The CDR3 loop reads CASSPGGTDTQYF. The CDR3 DNA reads as TGTGCCAGCAGCCCGGGGGGCACAGATACGCAGTATTTT.

V usage is TRBV25-1 and J usage is TRBJ1-1; D is perhaps TRBD1 (5 bases). CDR1 and CDR2 (germline): MGHDK, SYGVNS. V was shortened by 2 bases and J by 4 bases, with 11 bases between the two germline ends. The CDR3 has 14 residues. The CDR3 loop reads CASSEPGTLTEAFF. CDR3 in DNA: TGTGCCAGCAGTGAACCAGGGACTCTCACTGAAGCTTTCTTT.

The genes are TRBV5-1 and TRBJ1-6; D is unclear. This CDR3 is 14 amino acids long. Germline CDR1 and CDR2: SGHRS and YFSETQ. V lost 0 bases to trimming and J lost 7 bases, with 8 bases between them. CDR3 region: CASSLAGFNSPLHF. The CDR3 DNA reads as TGCGCCAGCAGCTTGGCTGGGTTCAATTCACCCCTCCACTTT.

The CDR3 here is CASSPGLATYNEQFF. The CDR3 nucleotides read TGTGCCAGCAGTCCGGGACTAGCAACCTACAATGAGCAGTTCTTC. This chain uses TRBV6-1 with TRBJ2-1, with 9 bases fitting TRBD2. The germline V gene has CDR1 MNHNS and CDR2 SASEGT. V dropped 5 bases and J dropped 2; count of bases not matched to a gene: 4. CDR3 length: 15 residues.

J is TRBJ1-6 and V is TRBV13, with D uncertain. This CDR3 contains 15 residues. Deletions cut 5 bases from V and 6 bases from J, with 14 bases between. Germline-derived CDR1 and CDR2 are PRHDT and FYEKMQ (reference sequence). CDR3 region: CASSIRPSGNSPLHF. Written as DNA, the CDR3 is TGTGCCAGCAGCATAAGGCCGAGCGGTAATTCACCCCTCCACTTT.

The rearrangement links TRBV7-2 to TRBJ2-7; perhaps TRBD2 as D (6 bases). The length of the CDR3 is 15 residues. V shed 3 bases and J shed 6 bases, with 18 bases lying between them. Germline CDR1 is SGHTA and CDR2 is FQGNSA. In DNA, the CDR3 is TGTGCCAGCAGCTTGGGGGGACTCCGGCGGGCCGAGCAGTACTTC. Amino acid sequence: CASSLGGLRRAEQYF.